This T cell receptor beta chain emerged from a study of OX40 agonist ivuxolimab in advanced cancers. Looking at the study overall: Patients were treated with ivuxolimab, an agonistic anti-OX40 (CD134) antibody. Anti-PD-1, anti-PD-L1 or anti-CTLA-4 therapy given earlier was allowed, and 40% had some. General study results and limits: Average numbers of expanded clones were greater in CD8+ T cells than in CD4+.

Regarding this clone: Antigen unknown.

Clones were read by immunoSEQ multiplex PCR, and TCRdb kept only the in-frame ones, dropping some. This table holds 70,000 or so clones, around 90% found once. Autoimmune disease history or systemic immunosuppression led to patient exclusion. This clonotype was obtained from an adult with an advanced solid tumor such as melanoma, head and neck, liver or kidney cancer. Material: CD4+ or CD8+ T cells sorted from blood, obtained in a trial of the OX40 agonist ivuxolimab.

The CDR3 region has the DNA TGTGCCAGCCACTGGGTTTGGGGACAACCCTACGAGCAGTACTTC. Its translation is CASHWVWGQPYEQYF. The V gene is TRBV11-2, the J gene TRBJ2-7, with D perhaps TRBD1 (6 bases). The germline V and J ends were trimmed by 8 bases and 2 bases, with 19 bases remaining between them. This CDR3 contains 15 residues. Germline CDR1 is SGHAT and CDR2 is FQNNGV.